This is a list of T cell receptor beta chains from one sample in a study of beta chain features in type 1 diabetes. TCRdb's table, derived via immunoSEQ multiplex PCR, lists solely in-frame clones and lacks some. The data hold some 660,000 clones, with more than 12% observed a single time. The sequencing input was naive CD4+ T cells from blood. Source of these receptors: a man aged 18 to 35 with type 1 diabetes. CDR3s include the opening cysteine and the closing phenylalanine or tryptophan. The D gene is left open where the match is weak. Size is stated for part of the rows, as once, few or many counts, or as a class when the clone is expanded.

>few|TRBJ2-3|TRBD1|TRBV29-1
TGCAGCGTTTCCGGGACAGGGGGCCCAGATACGCAGTATTTT
CSVSGTGGPDTQYF
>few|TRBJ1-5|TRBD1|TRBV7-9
TGTGCCAGCAGCTTATATGGAGGGGGCGAGGGCAATCAGCCCCAGCATTTT
CASSLYGGGEGNQPQHF
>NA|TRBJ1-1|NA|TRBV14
TGTGCCAGCAGCCAAGATCAAGGGTGGACTGAAGCTTTCTTT
CASSQDQGWTEAFF
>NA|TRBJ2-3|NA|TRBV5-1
TGCGCCAGCAGCTTCGGGAAGGGACCAGATACGCAGTATTTT
CASSFGKGPDTQYF
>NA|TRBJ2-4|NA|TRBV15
TGTGCCACCAGCAGAGAGGGTGCTAGGGGCATTCAGTACTTC
CATSREGARGIQYF
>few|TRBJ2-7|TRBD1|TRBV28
TGTGCCAGCAGCCTGAGGGACAGGGGCCACGAGCAGTACTTC
CASSLRDRGHEQYF
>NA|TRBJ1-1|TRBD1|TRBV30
TGTGCCTGGATGGGACAGGGAAACACTGAAGCTTTCTTT
CAWMGQGNTEAFF
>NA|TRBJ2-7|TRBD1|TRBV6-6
TGTGCCAGCAGGTTTCCACCGGGACAGAGGCCCTACGAGCAGTACTTC
CASRFPPGQRPYEQYF
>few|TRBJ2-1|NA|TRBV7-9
TGTGCCAGCAGCGTCCGGGACGACTTCAACAATGAGCAGTTCTTC
CASSVRDDFNNEQFF
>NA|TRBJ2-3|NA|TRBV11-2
TGTGCCAGCAGCCCCACGGCTTATACGCAGTATTTT
CASSPTAYTQYF
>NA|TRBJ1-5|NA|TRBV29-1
TGCAGCGTTGACTTCGGAGGGGGTCAGCCCCAGCATTTT
CSVDFGGGQPQHF
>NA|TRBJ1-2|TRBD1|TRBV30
TGTGCCTGGAGTGGGGACAGAGGCGGCTACACCTTC
CAWSGDRGGYTF